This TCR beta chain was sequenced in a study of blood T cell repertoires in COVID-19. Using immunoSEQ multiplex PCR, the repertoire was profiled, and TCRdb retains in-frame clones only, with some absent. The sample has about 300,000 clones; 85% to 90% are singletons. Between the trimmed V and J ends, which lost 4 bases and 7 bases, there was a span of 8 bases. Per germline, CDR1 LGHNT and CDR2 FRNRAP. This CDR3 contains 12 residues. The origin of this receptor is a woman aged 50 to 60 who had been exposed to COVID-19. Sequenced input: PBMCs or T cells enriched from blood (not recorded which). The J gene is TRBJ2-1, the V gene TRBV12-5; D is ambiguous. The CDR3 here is CASGSPSNEQFF. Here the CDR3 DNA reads TGTGCTAGTGGTTCCCCTTCTAATGAGCAGTTCTTC.